What follows are 31 T cell receptor beta chains derived from one specimen sequenced in a study of shared clonotypes between healthy human individuals. The data were produced by immunoSEQ multiplex PCR, yet TCRdb's version contains in-frame clones alone and is incomplete. The sample includes a few hundred thousand clones, just over 95% of them seen just once. Specimen: memory CD8+ T cells sorted from blood. Subset here: CD45RO+ cells pooled with CCR7-negative TemRA cells. These receptors were obtained from a man aged 30-40 years in good health.

This chain connects TRBV9 to TRBJ2-3; 13 bases agree with TRBD2. J gave up 1 base and V 3 bases, and 8 bases lay outside the gene matches. The CDR3 is 18 amino acids. Germline V gene data show CDR1 as SGDLS and CDR2 as YYNGEE. The CDR3 region is CASSATSGRGGGTDTQYF. The CDR3 DNA reads TGTGCCAGCAGCGCTACTAGCGGGAGGGGTGGTGGCACAGATACGCAGTATTTT.

The CDR3 DNA reads as TGTGCCAGCAGTTTCCGCGCCGGGACAGGGAATGAAAAACTGTTTTTT. Amino acids: CASSFRAGTGNEKLFF. The V and J genes are TRBV6-5 and TRBJ1-4, with TRBD1 identical over 9 bases. The CDR3 loop spans 16 amino acids. With 4 bases clipped from V and 5 bases from J, the junction kept 8 bases outside the gene matches. Germline V gene sequence: CDR1 MNHEY, CDR2 SVGAGI.

The chain carries TRBV29-1 and TRBJ2-3; a weak D match, TRBD1 (5 bases). Germline V gene sequence: CDR1 SQVTM, CDR2 ANQGSEA. Deletions cut 2 bases from V and 7 bases from J, with 10 bases between. This CDR3 has 12 amino acids. In DNA form, the CDR3 reads TGCAGCGTTGAACAGGGTGGAAATACGCAGTATTTT. Protein sequence: CSVEQGGNTQYF.

This chain links TRBV27 with TRBJ2-7; unclear D gene. Germline V gene data show CDR1 as MNHEY and CDR2 as SMNVEV (reference sequence). Trimming took 3 bases from V and 3 from J, leaving 3 bases between them. This CDR3 region has 11 residues. CDR3 region: CASSLYYEQYF. The CDR3 DNA sequence: TGTGCCAGCAGTTTGTACTACGAGCAGTACTTC.

The rearrangement joins TRBV2 to TRBJ2-3; 14 bases are a match to TRBD2. CDR3 length: 15 residues. V shed 8 bases and J 6 bases; nucleotides not matched to a gene: 7. Germline assignment: CDR1 SNHLY and CDR2 FYNNEI. CDR3 sequence (DNA): TGTGCCAGCGGGACTAGCGGGAGTGGTGATGATACGCAGTATTTT. Protein: CASGTSGSGDDTQYF.

This chain links TRBV2 with TRBJ1-4, with 8 bases fitting TRBD1. From germline, CDR1 is SNHLY and CDR2 FYNNEI. V lost 6 bases and J lost 0; bases outside the gene matches: 6. The CDR3 loop spans 16 amino acids. The DNA of the CDR3 is TGTGCCAGCAGGGGGACAGGAGGTGCAACTAATGAAAAACTGTTTTTT. It yields the protein CASRGTGGATNEKLFF.

This clone was seen a single time. V usage is TRBV25-1 and J usage is TRBJ1-1, with D unresolved. The germline CDR1 and CDR2 sequences are MGHDK and SYGVNS. Trimming removed 3 bases at V and 6 bases at J, with 14 bases between. CDR3 length equals 14 residues. CDR3 amino acids: CASSDIALPAEAFF. In DNA form, the CDR3 reads TGTGCCAGCAGTGATATAGCACTGCCCGCTGAAGCTTTCTTT.

The chain couples TRBV7-8 to TRBJ2-1, with TRBD2 matching 7 bases. V lost 4 bases, J lost 6 bases, and 21 bases stayed unmatched. The length of the CDR3 is 19 residues. CDR1 is SGHVS, CDR2 FQNEAQ, per germline. The CDR3 DNA reads as TGTGCCAGCAGCTCATCGCCATCCACCTTGCTAGCGGTCTTCAATGAGCAGTTCTTC. It is translated as CASSSSPSTLLAVFNEQFF.

J is TRBJ2-3 and V is TRBV7-9; D may be TRBD2 (6 bases). CDR1 SEHNR and CDR2 FQNEAQ come from the germline V gene (reference sequence). The V gene lost 11 bases and the J gene lost 2 bases, with 14 bases spanning the gap. This CDR3 contains 13 residues. CDR3 amino acids: CAHGDWYTDTQYF. CDR3 in DNA: TGTGCCCATGGGGACTGGTACACAGATACGCAGTATTTT.

This chain links TRBV7-9 with TRBJ1-2; TRBD1 matches at 8 bases. Trimming took 6 bases from V and 6 from J; bases not matched to a gene: 3. Germline assignment: CDR1 SEHNR and CDR2 FQNEAQ (reference sequence). The CDR3 sequence is 12 residues long. In DNA, the CDR3 is TGTGCCAGCAGACAGACAGGGGATGGCTACACCTTC. The encoded protein is CASRQTGDGYTF.

The chain has TRBV2 and TRBJ1-3; possibly TRBD1 for D (6 bases). The V end lost 10 bases, the J end lost 8 bases, and 18 bases lay between the germline ends. CDR3 length: 13 residues. Germline loops: CDR1 SNHLY, CDR2 FYNNEI. The CDR3 here is CATTLTGWDTIYF. CDR3 in DNA: TGTGCCACCACCTTAACAGGGTGGGACACCATATATTTT. The full variable domain, completed using reference TRBV2 and TRBJ1-3, is EPEVTQTPSHQVTQMGQEVILRCVPISNHLYFYWYRQILGQKVEFLVSFYNNEISEKSEIFDDQFSVERPDGSNFTLKIRSTKLEDSAMYFCATTLTGWDTIYFGEGSWLTVV.

This chain joins TRBV10-2 and TRBJ2-7; 9 bases align to TRBD2. Trimming removed 0 bases from V and 0 bases from J; junction bases left unmatched: 3. CDR3 length equals 16 residues. Germline CDR1 is WSHSY and CDR2 is SAAADI. The chain's CDR3 is CASSESSGSDSYEQYF. The CDR3 DNA reads TGCGCCAGCAGTGAGTCTAGCGGGAGTGACTCCTACGAGCAGTACTTC.

The V and J genes are TRBV28 and TRBJ1-4; D unresolved. This CDR3 has 15 residues. V lost 3 bases to trimming and J lost 5 bases, with 13 bases between them. CDR1 MDHEN and CDR2 SYDVKM come from the germline V gene. The CDR3 DNA follows: TGTGCCAGCAGTTTCCCTCAAACGGGGAATGAAAAACTGTTTTTT. It specifies CASSFPQTGNEKLFF.

The gene calls are TRBV7-3 and TRBJ2-1; the match to TRBD1 covers 10 bases. J lost 9 bases, V lost 5 bases, and 13 bases had no gene match. The CDR3 totals 16 residues. CDR1 is SGHTA and CDR2 is FQGTGA in the germline V gene. CDR3 DNA: TGTGCCAGCAGCGCACTTCCTGGGACAGGGGTTTTTGAGCAGTTCTTC. It yields the protein CASSALPGTGVFEQFF.

The chain joins TRBV7-6 to TRBJ2-5; either TRBD1 or TRBD2 may fit D (5 bases each). Germline V lookup: CDR1 SGHVS, CDR2 FNYEAQ. The CDR3 extends over 13 amino acids. V lost 8 bases, J lost 3 bases, and 13 bases lay in between. The CDR3 loop is CASRPGTEETQYF. In DNA, the CDR3 is TGTGCCAGCCGACCCGGGACGGAAGAGACCCAGTACTTC. Supplemented by reference TRBV7-6 and TRBJ2-5, the full variable domain reads GAGVSQSPRYKVTKRGQDVALRCDPISGHVSLYWYRQALGQGPEFLTYFNYEAQQDKSGLPNDRFSAERPEGSISTLTIQRTEQRDSAMYRCASRPGTEETQYFGPGTRLLVL.

The CDR3 DNA sequence: TGTGCCAGCAGTGGCGGGACAGCTAACTATGGCTACACCTTC. Translating it yields CASSGGTANYGYTF. This chain links TRBV25-1 with TRBJ1-2; 7 bases agree with TRBD1. The CDR3 sequence is 14 residues long. Per germline, CDR1 MGHDK and CDR2 SYGVNS. V shed 4 bases and J 0 bases; nucleotides not matched to a gene: 2.

The V and J genes are TRBV19 and TRBJ2-1; D may be TRBD1 (6 bases). Per the germline V gene, CDR1 is LNHDA and CDR2 is SQIVND (reference sequence). The CDR3 consists of 15 residues. V lost 3 bases and J 0 bases, leaving 9 bases between the germline ends. The CDR3 DNA sequence: TGTGCCAGTAGTATGGACAGTTTCTCCTACAATGAGCAGTTCTTC. Amino acids: CASSMDSFSYNEQFF. Supplemented by reference TRBV19 and TRBJ2-1, the full variable domain reads DGGITQSPKYLFRKEGQNVTLSCEQNLNHDAMYWYRQDPGQGLRLIYYSQIVNDFQKGDIAEGYSVSREKKESFPLTVTSAQKNPTAFYLCASSMDSFSYNEQFFGPGTRLTVL.

This chain connects TRBV30 to TRBJ1-2; 7 bases are shared with TRBD1. The V gene's germline CDR1 is GTSNPN and CDR2 SVGIG (reference sequence). The ends lost 5 bases at V and 8 bases at J; junction bases unmatched: 11. The CDR3 loop spans 13 amino acids. CDR3 sequence reads: CAWDRESGRGYTF. Written as DNA, the CDR3 is TGTGCCTGGGACAGGGAGTCTGGTCGAGGCTACACCTTC.

The rearrangement uses TRBV5-1 and TRBJ2-5; 7 nucleotides line up with TRBD1. The length of the CDR3 is 15 residues. Trimming took 3 bases from V and 5 from J; bases not matched to a gene: 10. The germline V gene has CDR1 SGHRS and CDR2 YFSETQ. CDR3 in DNA: TGCGCCAGCAGCTCAACAGGGGTGTCCGGCGAGACCCAGTACTTC. Residues: CASSSTGVSGETQYF.

V is TRBV6-5 and J is TRBJ1-1; no clear D. The germline gives CDR1 MNHEY, CDR2 SVGAGI. This CDR3 region has 14 residues. V gave up 8 bases and J gave up 1 base, with 14 bases separating them. CDR3 nucleotide sequence: TGTGCCAGCTGCAGGCGGGCAGGGAACACTGAAGCTTTCTTT. This translates into CASCRRAGNTEAFF.

The chain combines TRBV5-4 with TRBJ2-1, with 12 positions matching TRBD2. Germline loops: CDR1 SGHNT, CDR2 YYREEE (reference sequence). V was clipped by 0 bases and J by 3 bases; unmatched bases: 4. This CDR3 has 17 residues. CDR3 region: CASSLDGLAGIYNEQFF. CDR3 coding DNA: TGTGCCAGCAGCTTGGACGGACTAGCGGGGATCTACAATGAGCAGTTCTTC.

A remark on this clone: A junction end diverges from the germline sequence, so it may reflect a read error. This chain connects TRBV28 to TRBJ1-1; a possible D gene is TRBD1 (5 bases). The CDR3 has 13 residues. The V gene's germline CDR1 is MDHEN and CDR2 SYDVKM. The CDR3 sequence is CASGTVSNAEAFF. Here the CDR3 DNA reads TGTGCCAGCGGGACCGTATCGAACGCTGAAGCTTTCTTT.

The rearrangement uses TRBV12-2 and TRBJ2-4; the D call in the table, TRBD1, was not verified against the DNA. TRBV12-2 is reported as a pseudogene. CDR3 size: 16 residues. The CDR3 DNA reads TGTGCAAGTCGCGTCCCGGGACAGGGGGCCAAAAACATTCAGTACTTC. It codes for CASRVPGQGAKNIQYF.

The rearrangement links TRBV27 to TRBJ2-1; 15 bases align to TRBD2. In germline, CDR1 is MNHEY, CDR2 SMNVEV (reference sequence). V lost 0 bases, J lost 7 bases, and 1 base stayed unmatched. This CDR3 is built from 16 residues. The CDR3 DNA is TGTGCCAGCAGTTTATCCGGGACTAGCGGGAGGAATGAGCAGTTCTTC. It encodes CASSLSGTSGRNEQFF.

The gene calls are TRBV10-3 and TRBJ2-3; 7 bases are shared with TRBD2. V dropped 4 bases and J dropped 2; count of bases not matched to a gene: 6. The germline V gene has CDR1 ENHRY and CDR2 SYGVKD. The length of the CDR3 is 15 residues. CDR3 protein: CAISALGGITDTQYF. The CDR3 DNA is TGTGCCATCAGTGCTCTCGGGGGGATCACAGATACGCAGTATTTT.

The chain couples TRBV6-5 to TRBJ1-6; 7 bases fit TRBD1. The CDR3 totals 15 residues. CDR1 and CDR2 (germline): MNHEY, SVGAGI. V lost 2 bases and J lost 7; bases outside the gene matches: 5. The CDR3 spells CASSYGGGENSPLHF. The DNA for the CDR3 is TGTGCCAGCAGTTACGGAGGGGGCGAGAATTCACCCCTCCACTTT.

The V gene is TRBV6-1, the J gene TRBJ1-1; possibly TRBD1 for D (6 bases). The germline CDR1 and CDR2 sequences are MNHNS and SASEGT. The CDR3 sequence is 14 residues long. The germline V and J ends were trimmed by 4 bases and 4 bases, with 13 bases remaining between them. The CDR3 coding sequence is TGTGCCAGCAGTGGGCGGGGGGCAGGCACTGAAGCTTTCTTT. This sequence encodes CASSGRGAGTEAFF.

J is TRBJ2-3 and V is TRBV2; D perhaps matches TRBD1 (6 bases). The CDR3 has 17 residues. Germline CDR1 and CDR2: SNHLY and FYNNEI. Deletions cut 4 bases from V and 1 base from J, with 18 bases between. CDR3 DNA sequence: TGTGCCAGCAGTGGCCGCCCGGGACAAGAACGCACAGATACGCAGTATTTT. Protein sequence: CASSGRPGQERTDTQYF.

V and J are TRBV28 and TRBJ2-3, with TRBD2 matching over 7 bases. The germline V gene encodes CDR1 MDHEN and CDR2 SYDVKM. This CDR3 is 16 amino acids long. Trimming took 5 bases from V and 1 from J; bases not matched to a gene: 9. This chain's CDR3 is CASSLGLGWGTDTQYF. The CDR3 DNA is TGTGCCAGCAGTCTCGGACTAGGATGGGGCACAGATACGCAGTATTTT. Drawing the rest from reference TRBV28 and TRBJ2-3, the complete variable domain is DVKVTQSSRYLVKRTGEKVFLECVQDMDHENMFWYRQDPGLGLRLIYFSYDVKMKEKGDIPEGYSVSREKKERFSLILESASTNQTSMYLCASSLGLGWGTDTQYFGPGTRLTVL.

This sequence joins TRBV6-1 and TRBJ1-5; perhaps TRBD1 as D (6 bases). The CDR3 contains 13 residues. V lost 3 bases and J lost 7, with 10 bases in between. Germline values: CDR1 MNHNS, CDR2 SASEGT. This CDR3 is CASSDGGGQPQHF. The CDR3 coding sequence is TGTGCCAGCAGTGATGGAGGGGGACAGCCCCAGCATTTT.

The rearrangement uses TRBV10-1 and TRBJ1-5, with a weak D call TRBD1 (5 bases). V was clipped by 5 bases and J by 5 bases, with 10 bases between them. The CDR3 totals 13 residues. In germline, CDR1 is WNHNN, CDR2 SYGVQD (reference sequence). The CDR3 is CASSLGTDQPQHF. The DNA of the CDR3 is TGCGCCAGCAGTCTCGGGACGGATCAGCCCCAGCATTTT.